The sequence of this T cell receptor beta chain was determined in a study of blood T cell repertoires in COVID-19. Study summary: The United States, Italy and Spain supplied acute and convalescent COVID-19 samples. Sources were T cells, B-cell-depleted T cells, or PBMCs; the material itself was cDNA or gDNA.

CDR3 length equals 17 residues. Trimming removed 4 bases from V and 4 bases from J; junction bases left unmatched: 6. Germline-derived CDR1 and CDR2 are ENHRY and SYGVKD. Original processing methods: It was from reference gene primer amplification that nucleated cell counts were estimated. Using immunoSEQ multiplex PCR, the repertoire was profiled, and TCRdb retains in-frame clones only, with some absent. The D gene and trimming were derived from the DNA, and the V and J assignments and clone size from that table. The table shows 200,000 to 250,000 clones, with around 80% occurring only once. Patients of the Seattle cohort, enrolled during active infection, were followed longitudinally. This clone has a single count.

The sequenced material came from peripheral blood. The chain combines TRBV10-3 with TRBJ2-3, with 15 bases aligning to TRBD2. This TCR was sampled from a woman in her 30s with COVID-19, enrolled during active disease. As DNA, the CDR3 is TGTGCCATCAGTGGGACTAGCGGGAGGGCCACCGCAGATACGCAGTATTTT. The encoded protein is CAISGTSGRATADTQYF.